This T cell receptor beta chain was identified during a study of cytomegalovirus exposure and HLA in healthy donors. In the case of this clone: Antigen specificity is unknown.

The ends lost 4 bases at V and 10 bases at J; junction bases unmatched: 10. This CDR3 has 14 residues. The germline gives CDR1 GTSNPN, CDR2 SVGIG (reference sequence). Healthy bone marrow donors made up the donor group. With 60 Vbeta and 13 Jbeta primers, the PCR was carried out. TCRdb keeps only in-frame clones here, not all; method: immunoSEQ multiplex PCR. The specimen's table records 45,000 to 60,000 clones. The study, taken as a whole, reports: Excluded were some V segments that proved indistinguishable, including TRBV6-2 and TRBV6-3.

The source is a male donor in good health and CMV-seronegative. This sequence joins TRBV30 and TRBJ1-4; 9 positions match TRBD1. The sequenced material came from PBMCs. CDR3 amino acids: CAWTQGQGLGKLFF. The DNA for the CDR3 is TGTGCCTGGACTCAGGGACAGGGATTAGGAAAACTGTTTTTT. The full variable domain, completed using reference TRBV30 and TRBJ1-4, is SQTIHQWPATLVQPVGSPLSLECTVEGTSNPNLYWYRQAAGRGLQLLFYSVGIGQISSEVPQNLSASRPQDRQFILSSKKLLLSDSGFYLCAWTQGQGLGKLFFGSGTQLSVL.